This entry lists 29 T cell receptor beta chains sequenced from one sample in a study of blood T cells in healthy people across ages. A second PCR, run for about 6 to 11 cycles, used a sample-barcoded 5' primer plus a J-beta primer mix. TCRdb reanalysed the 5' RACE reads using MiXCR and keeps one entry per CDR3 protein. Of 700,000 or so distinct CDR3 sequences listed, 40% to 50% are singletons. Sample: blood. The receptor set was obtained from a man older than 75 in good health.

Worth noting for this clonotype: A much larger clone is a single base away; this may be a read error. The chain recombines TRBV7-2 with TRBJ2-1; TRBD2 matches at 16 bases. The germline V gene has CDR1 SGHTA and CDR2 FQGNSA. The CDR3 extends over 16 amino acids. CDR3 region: CVSSWGTSGGAGEQFF. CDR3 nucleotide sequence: TGTGTCAGCAGCTGGGGGACTAGCGGGGGGGCCGGTGAGCAGTTCTTC.

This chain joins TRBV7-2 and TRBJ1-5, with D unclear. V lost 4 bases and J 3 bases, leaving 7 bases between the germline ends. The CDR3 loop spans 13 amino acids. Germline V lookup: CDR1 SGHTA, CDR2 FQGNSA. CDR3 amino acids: CASSSRINQPQHF. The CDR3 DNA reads TGTGCCAGCAGCTCCCGGATCAATCAGCCCCAGCATTTT.

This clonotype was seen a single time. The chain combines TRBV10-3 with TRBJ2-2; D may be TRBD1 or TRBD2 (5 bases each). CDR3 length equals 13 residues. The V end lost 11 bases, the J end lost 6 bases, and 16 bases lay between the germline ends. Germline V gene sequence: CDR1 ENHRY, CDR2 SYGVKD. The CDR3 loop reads CASRDVSPGELFF. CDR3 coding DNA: TGTGCCTCCCGGGACGTGTCTCCCGGGGAGCTGTTTTTT.

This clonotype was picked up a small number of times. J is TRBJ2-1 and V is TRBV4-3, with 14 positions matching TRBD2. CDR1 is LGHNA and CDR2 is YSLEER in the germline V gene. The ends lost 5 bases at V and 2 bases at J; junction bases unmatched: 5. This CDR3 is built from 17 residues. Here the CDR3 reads CASSKGLAGGPYNEQFF. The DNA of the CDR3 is TGCGCCAGCAGCAAAGGACTAGCGGGGGGACCCTACAATGAGCAGTTCTTC.

The CDR3 sequence is CSATTRLNTGELFF. In DNA, the CDR3 is TGCAGTGCTACGACTAGATTGAACACCGGGGAGCTGTTTTTT. V usage is TRBV20-1 and J usage is TRBJ2-2; D perhaps matches TRBD2 (6 bases). Looked up from germline, CDR1 is DFQATT and CDR2 is SNEGSKA (reference sequence). This CDR3 comprises 14 residues. The V and J ends lost 4 bases and 1 base respectively, with 10 bases between them.

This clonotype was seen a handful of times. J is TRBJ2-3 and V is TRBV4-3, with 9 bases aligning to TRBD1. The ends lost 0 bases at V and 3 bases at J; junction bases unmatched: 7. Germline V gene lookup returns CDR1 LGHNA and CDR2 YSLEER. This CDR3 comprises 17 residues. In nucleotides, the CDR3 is TGCGCCAGCAGCCAAGATTCGAGGGGACAGGGAACAGATACGCAGTATTTT. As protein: CASSQDSRGQGTDTQYF.

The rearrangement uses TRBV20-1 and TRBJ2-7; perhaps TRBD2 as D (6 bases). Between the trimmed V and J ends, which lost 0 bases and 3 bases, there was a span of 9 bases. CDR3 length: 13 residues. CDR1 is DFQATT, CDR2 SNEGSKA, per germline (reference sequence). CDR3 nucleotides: TGCAGTGCTAGAGACGGGGGTTTCTACGAGCAGTACTTC. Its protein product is CSARDGGFYEQYF.

The CDR3: CSASDGGGYYGYTF. CDR3 coding DNA: TGCAGTGCTAGTGACGGGGGAGGGTACTATGGCTACACCTTC. The chain couples TRBV20-1 to TRBJ1-2, with D perhaps matching TRBD1 (5 bases). V lost 3 bases and J lost 3, with 14 bases in between. CDR3 length equals 14 residues. The germline CDR1 and CDR2 sequences are DFQATT and SNEGSKA (reference sequence).

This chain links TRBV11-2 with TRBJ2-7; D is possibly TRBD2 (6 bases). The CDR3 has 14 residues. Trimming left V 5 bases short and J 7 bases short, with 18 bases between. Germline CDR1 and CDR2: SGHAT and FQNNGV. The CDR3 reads CASSRRESRLEQYF. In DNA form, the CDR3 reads TGTGCCAGCAGCCGGCGGGAATCGCGGCTAGAGCAGTACTTC.

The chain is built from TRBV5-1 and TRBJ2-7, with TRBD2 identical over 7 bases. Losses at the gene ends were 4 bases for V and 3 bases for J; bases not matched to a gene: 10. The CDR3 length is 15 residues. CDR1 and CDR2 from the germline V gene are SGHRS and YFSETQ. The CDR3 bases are TGCGCCAGCAGCGGACGGGGGGAAATACACTACGAGCAGTACTTC. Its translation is CASSGRGEIHYEQYF.

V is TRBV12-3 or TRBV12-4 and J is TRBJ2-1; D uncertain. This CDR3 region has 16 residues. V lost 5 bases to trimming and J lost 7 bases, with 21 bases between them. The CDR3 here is CASSKGERVESNEQFF. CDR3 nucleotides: TGTGCCAGCAGTAAGGGTGAAAGGGTTGAATCGAATGAGCAGTTCTTC.

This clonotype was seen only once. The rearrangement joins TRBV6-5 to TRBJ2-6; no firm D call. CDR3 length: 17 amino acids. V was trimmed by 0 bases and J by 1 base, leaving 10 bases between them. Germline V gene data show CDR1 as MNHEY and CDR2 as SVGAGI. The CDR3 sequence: CASSYSQEDSGANVLTF. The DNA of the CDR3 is TGTGCCAGCAGTTACTCGCAGGAAGATTCTGGGGCCAACGTCCTGACTTTC.

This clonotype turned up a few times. CDR3 in DNA: TGTGCCAGCAGACTAGACCACCGAAACACCGGGGAGCTGTTTTTT. It yields the protein CASRLDHRNTGELFF. The chain employs TRBV12-3 or TRBV12-4 and TRBJ2-2; weak D call: TRBD2 (5 bases). V was clipped by 6 bases and J by 2 bases, with 13 bases between them. The CDR3 loop spans 15 amino acids.

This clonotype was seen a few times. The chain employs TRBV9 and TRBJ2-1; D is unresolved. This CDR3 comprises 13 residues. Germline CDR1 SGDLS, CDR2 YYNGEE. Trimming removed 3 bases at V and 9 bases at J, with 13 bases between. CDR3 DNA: TGTGCCAGCAGCGCAGCCCTTAGTGCTGAGCAGTTCTTC. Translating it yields CASSAALSAEQFF. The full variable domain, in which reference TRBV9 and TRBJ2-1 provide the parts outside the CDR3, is DSGVTQTPKHLITATGQRVTLRCSPRSGDLSVYWYQQSLDQGLQFLIQYYNGEERAKGNILERFSAQQFPDLHSELNLSSLELGDSALYFCASSAALSAEQFFGPGTRLTVL.

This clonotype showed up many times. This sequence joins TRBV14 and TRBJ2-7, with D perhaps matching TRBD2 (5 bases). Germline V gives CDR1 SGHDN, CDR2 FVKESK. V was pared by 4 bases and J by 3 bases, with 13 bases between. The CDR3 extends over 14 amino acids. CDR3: CASSPSGIYYEQYF. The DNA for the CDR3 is TGTGCCAGCAGCCCCTCGGGGATATACTACGAGCAGTACTTC.

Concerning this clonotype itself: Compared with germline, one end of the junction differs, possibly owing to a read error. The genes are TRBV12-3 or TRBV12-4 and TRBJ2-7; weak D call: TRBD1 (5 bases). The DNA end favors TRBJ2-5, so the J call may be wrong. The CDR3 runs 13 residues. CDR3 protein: CTSRFAGQETQYF. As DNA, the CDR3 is TGTACCAGCCGGTTTGCAGGGCAAGAGACCCAGTACTTC.

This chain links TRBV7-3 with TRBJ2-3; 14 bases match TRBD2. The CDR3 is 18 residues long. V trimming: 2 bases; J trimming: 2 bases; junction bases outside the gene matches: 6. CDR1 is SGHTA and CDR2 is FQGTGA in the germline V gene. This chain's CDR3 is CASSLFGTSGSNTDTQYF. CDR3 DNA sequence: TGTGCCAGCAGCTTATTTGGGACTAGCGGGAGTAACACAGATACGCAGTATTTT.

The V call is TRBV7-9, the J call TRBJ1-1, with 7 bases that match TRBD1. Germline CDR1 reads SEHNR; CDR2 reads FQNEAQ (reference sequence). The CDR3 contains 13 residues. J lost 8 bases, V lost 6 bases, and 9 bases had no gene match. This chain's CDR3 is CASSNRGLPEAFF. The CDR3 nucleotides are TGTGCCAGCAGTAACAGGGGCCTACCAGAAGCTTTCTTT.

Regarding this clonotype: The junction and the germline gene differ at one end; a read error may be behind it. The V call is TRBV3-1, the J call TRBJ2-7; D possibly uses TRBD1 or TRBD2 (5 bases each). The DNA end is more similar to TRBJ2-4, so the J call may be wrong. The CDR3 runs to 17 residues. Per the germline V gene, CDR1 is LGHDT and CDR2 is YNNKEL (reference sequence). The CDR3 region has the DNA TGTGCCAGCAGCCAAGGGGACGGGAACAGAATCAAAAGCATTCAGTACTTC. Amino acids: CASSQGDGNRIKSIQYF.

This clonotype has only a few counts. CDR3: CASSQEALLVGTQYF. CDR3 bases: TGCGCCAGCAGCCAAGAAGCGTTGTTAGTAGGTACCCAGTACTTC. The chain carries TRBV4-1 and TRBJ2-5; D call uncertain. The CDR3 has 15 amino acids. Looked up from germline, CDR1 is MGHRA and CDR2 is YSYEKL. V was clipped by 0 bases and J by 8 bases, with 16 bases between them.

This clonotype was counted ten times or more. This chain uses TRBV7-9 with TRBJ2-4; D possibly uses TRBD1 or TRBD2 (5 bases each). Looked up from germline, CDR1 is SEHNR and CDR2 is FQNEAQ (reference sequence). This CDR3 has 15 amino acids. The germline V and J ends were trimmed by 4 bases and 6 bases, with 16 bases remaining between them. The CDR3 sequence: CASSSLRDQRNIQYF. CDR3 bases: TGTGCCAGCAGCTCCCTCCGGGACCAGCGAAACATTCAGTACTTC. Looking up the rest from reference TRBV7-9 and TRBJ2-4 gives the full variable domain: DTGVSQNPRHKITKRGQNVTFRCDPISEHNRLYWYRQTLGQGPEFLTYFQNEAQLEKSRLLSDRFSAERPKGSFSTLEIQRTEQGDSAMYLCASSSLRDQRNIQYFGAGTRLSVL.

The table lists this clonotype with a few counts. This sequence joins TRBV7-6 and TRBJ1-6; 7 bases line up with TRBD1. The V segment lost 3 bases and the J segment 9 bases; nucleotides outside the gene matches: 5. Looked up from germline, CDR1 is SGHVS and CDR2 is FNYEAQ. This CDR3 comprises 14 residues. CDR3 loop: CASSLGQLSSPLHF. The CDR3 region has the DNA TGTGCCAGCAGCTTGGGACAGTTGAGTTCACCCCTCCACTTT. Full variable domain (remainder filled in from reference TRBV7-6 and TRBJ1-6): GAGVSQSPRYKVTKRGQDVALRCDPISGHVSLYWYRQALGQGPEFLTYFNYEAQQDKSGLPNDRFSAERPEGSISTLTIQRTEQRDSAMYRCASSLGQLSSPLHFGNGTRLTVT.

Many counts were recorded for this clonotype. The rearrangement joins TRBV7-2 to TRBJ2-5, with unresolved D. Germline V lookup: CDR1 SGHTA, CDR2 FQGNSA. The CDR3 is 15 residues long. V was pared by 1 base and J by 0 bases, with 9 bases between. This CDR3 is CASSLGTVNQETQYF. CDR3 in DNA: TGTGCCAGCAGCTTAGGAACTGTCAACCAAGAGACCCAGTACTTC.

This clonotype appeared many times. The CDR3 is CSVHGQQETQYF. CDR3 nucleotide sequence: TGCAGCGTACACGGACAGCAAGAGACCCAGTACTTC. The chain couples TRBV29-1 to TRBJ2-5; D may be TRBD1 (6 bases). The V end lost 6 bases, the J end lost 2 bases, and 10 bases lay between the germline ends. The germline V gene encodes CDR1 SQVTM and CDR2 ANQGSEA. The CDR3 has 12 residues. The full variable domain, in which reference TRBV29-1 and TRBJ2-5 provide the parts outside the CDR3, is SAVISQKPSRDICQRGTSLTIQCQVDSQVTMMFWYRQQPGQSLTLIATANQGSEATYESGFVIDKFPISRPNLTFSTLTVSNMSPEDSSIYLCSVHGQQETQYFGPGTRLLVL.

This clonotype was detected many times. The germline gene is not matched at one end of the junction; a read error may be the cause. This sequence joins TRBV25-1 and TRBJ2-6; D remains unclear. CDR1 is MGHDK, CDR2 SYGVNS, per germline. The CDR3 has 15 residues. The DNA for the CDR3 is TGTGCCAGCAGTAAATATACCTCTGGGGCCAACGTCCTGACTTTC. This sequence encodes CASSKYTSGANVLTF.

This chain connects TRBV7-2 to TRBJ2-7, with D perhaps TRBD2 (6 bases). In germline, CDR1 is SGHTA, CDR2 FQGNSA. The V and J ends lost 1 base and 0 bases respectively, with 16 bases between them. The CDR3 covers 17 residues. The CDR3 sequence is CASSLGGGGVISYEQYF. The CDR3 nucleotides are TGTGCCAGCAGCTTAGGGGGCGGCGGGGTGATCTCCTACGAGCAGTACTTC.

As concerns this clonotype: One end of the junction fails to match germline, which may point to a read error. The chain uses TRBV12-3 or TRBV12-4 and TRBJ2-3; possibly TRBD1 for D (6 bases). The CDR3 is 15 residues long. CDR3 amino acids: CASSTPRGGGDMQYF. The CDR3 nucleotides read TGTGCCAGCAGTACCCCGAGAGGGGGTGGAGATATGCAGTATTTT.

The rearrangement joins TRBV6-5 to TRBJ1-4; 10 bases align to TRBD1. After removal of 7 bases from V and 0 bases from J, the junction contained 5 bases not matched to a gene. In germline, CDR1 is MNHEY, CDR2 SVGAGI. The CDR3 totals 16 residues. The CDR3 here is CASTIGTGATNEKLFF. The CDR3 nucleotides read TGTGCCAGCACGATCGGGACAGGGGCAACTAATGAAAAACTGTTTTTT.

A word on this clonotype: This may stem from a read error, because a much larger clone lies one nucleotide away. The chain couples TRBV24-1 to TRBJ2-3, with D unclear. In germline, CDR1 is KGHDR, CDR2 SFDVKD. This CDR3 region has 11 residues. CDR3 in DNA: TGTGCCGCCAGTGATGGAGATACGCAGTATTTT. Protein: CAASDGDTQYF.